A single sample is the source of the 27 T cell receptor beta chains below, sequenced in a study of regulatory T cells in long-lasting Graves disease. Arm-PCR with iRepertoire HTBI primers amplified the CDR3 regions for these TCR beta libraries. TCRdb analysed the multiplex PCR reads with MiXCR anew, one entry per CDR3 protein. The repertoire includes a few hundred thousand distinct CDR3 sequences, around 18% of them detected once, and 14% sits in the top ten. Time point in this sample: newly diagnosed GD, antithyroid drugs for less than 3 months. Generation of the TCR library employed RNA extracted from PBMCs. These data are also associated with another study on T cells in Graves' hyperthyroidism and ophthalmopathy.

The sample was peripheral blood mononuclear cells (PBMCs), taken at new diagnosis, from a patient treated with antithyroid drugs. The receptor set was obtained from a woman aged 30 to 39 with Graves disease.

The V call is TRBV25-1, the J call TRBJ1-2; tentative D call: TRBD1 (5 bases). The CDR3 is 16 residues long. CDR1 MGHDK and CDR2 SYGVNS come from the germline V gene. Trimming cost V 1 base and J 8 bases, with 20 bases left between them. As DNA, the CDR3 is TGTGCCAGCAGTGAATCTGGGACGCTCGGCGTTGGAGGCTACACCTTC. This translates into CASSESGTLGVGGYTF.

This clonotype was recorded at least ten times. This chain connects TRBV7-9 to TRBJ1-3; D is uncertain. Trimming pared 2 bases from V and 0 bases from J, leaving 8 bases between. The CDR3 contains 15 residues. Germline CDR1 and CDR2: SEHNR and FQNEAQ (reference sequence). The CDR3 spells CASSLRTGSGNTIYF. The CDR3 DNA reads as TGTGCCAGCAGCTTACGGACGGGCTCTGGAAACACCATATATTTT.

This clonotype was seen at least ten times. The gene calls are TRBV10-3 and TRBJ2-5, with TRBD2 matching over 7 bases. Germline lookup yields CDR1 ENHRY and CDR2 SYGVKD. The CDR3 spans 16 residues. With V trimmed by 3 bases and J by 4 bases, 11 bases remained unmatched. CDR3 protein: CAISEPSRGGPETQYF. Here the CDR3 DNA reads TGTGCCATCAGTGAACCGAGCCGCGGGGGACCAGAGACCCAGTACTTC.

This chain uses TRBV19 with TRBJ2-1; no reliable D call. CDR1 is LNHDA, CDR2 SQIVND, per germline (reference sequence). The CDR3 spans 15 residues. V shed 3 bases and J shed 7 bases, with 16 bases lying between them. The DNA for the CDR3 is TGTGCCAGTAGTATCTGGGCTAACCCCCGGAATGAGCAGTTCTTC. Translation: CASSIWANPRNEQFF.

This clonotype was counted many times. V and J are TRBV3-1 and TRBJ2-2; TRBD2 is a possible D gene (6 bases). The CDR3 covers 15 residues. With 7 bases removed from V and 3 bases from J, the gap between germline ends came to 15 bases. Germline-derived CDR1 and CDR2 are LGHDT and YNNKEL (reference sequence). The CDR3 loop is CASTTSWGDTGELFF. DNA for the CDR3: TGTGCCAGCACCACATCGTGGGGGGACACCGGGGAGCTGTTTTTT.

This clonotype appeared many times. The V and J genes are TRBV20-1 and TRBJ2-3; 16 bases align to TRBD2. The CDR3 has 17 residues. With V trimmed by 5 bases and J by 4 bases, 9 bases remained unmatched. Germline CDR1 and CDR2: DFQATT and SNEGSKA (reference sequence). The CDR3 spells CSAPGTSGGANPDTQYF. In DNA, the CDR3 is TGCAGTGCTCCGGGGACTAGCGGGGGGGCAAATCCAGATACGCAGTATTTT.

This clonotype was detected ten times or more. This chain joins TRBV11-1 and TRBJ2-5, with no clear D. The V gene lost 3 bases and the J gene lost 7 bases, with 9 bases spanning the gap. CDR1 is SGHAT and CDR2 is FQDESV in the germline V gene (reference sequence). There are 12 residues in the CDR3. The CDR3, as DNA: TGTGCCAGCAGCTTTTGGAGTGCGACCCAGTACTTC. Translating it yields CASSFWSATQYF.

The chain carries TRBV27 and TRBJ2-7; D uncertain. Trimming removed 2 bases at V and 4 bases at J, with 9 bases between. There are 13 residues in the CDR3. Germline V gives CDR1 MNHEY, CDR2 SMNVEV (reference sequence). The DNA for the CDR3 is TGTGCCAGCAGTTTAAGGCCAGATTACGAGCAGTACTTC. It yields the protein CASSLRPDYEQYF.

Regarding this clonotype: With only one base between it and a far larger clone, this is likely a read error. The V call is TRBV6-1, the J call TRBJ2-1; D remains ambiguous. CDR1 is MNHNS, CDR2 SASEGT, per germline. The germline V and J ends were trimmed by 2 bases and 10 bases, with 12 bases remaining between them. The CDR3 has 13 residues. The CDR3 spells CASSEIKSYEQFF. The CDR3 nucleotides are TGTGCCAGCAGTGAAATTAAGAGCTACGAGCAGTTCTTC.

This clonotype has ten or more counts. The genes are TRBV2 and TRBJ1-2, with 7 positions matching TRBD1. CDR1 and CDR2 (germline): SNHLY, FYNNEI. This CDR3 has 15 residues. J gave up 4 bases and V 2 bases, and 7 bases lay outside the gene matches. The CDR3: CASSEMQGESYGYTF. The CDR3 DNA reads TGTGCCAGCAGTGAAATGCAGGGGGAGAGCTATGGCTACACCTTC.

In its sample, this clonotype was seen many times. This chain joins TRBV4-2 and TRBJ2-5, with a weak D call TRBD2 (6 bases). The germline gives CDR1 LGHNA, CDR2 YNFKEQ. The germline V and J ends were trimmed by 4 bases and 4 bases, with 16 bases remaining between them. The CDR3 length is 15 residues. The CDR3 nucleotides read TGTGCCAGCAGCCTCAGTGCGGGGATAAGAGAGACCCAGTACTTC. This encodes CASSLSAGIRETQYF.

This clonotype was observed at least ten times. The CDR3 spells CASSLGLASDTQYF. For the CDR3, the DNA is TGTGCCAGCAGTCTCGGACTAGCGTCAGATACGCAGTATTTT. J is TRBJ2-3 and V is TRBV12-3 or TRBV12-4; TRBD2 matches at 9 bases. V gave up 5 bases and J gave up 4 bases; unmatched junction bases: 4. CDR3 length equals 14 residues.

This clonotype has at least ten counts. The chain links TRBV7-9 to TRBJ2-4; 12 positions match TRBD2. Germline lookup yields CDR1 SEHNR and CDR2 FQNEAQ (reference sequence). With V trimmed by 4 bases and J by 6 bases, 4 bases remained unmatched. The CDR3 runs to 15 residues. The chain's CDR3 is CASSSQTSGGNIQYF. The CDR3 region has the DNA TGTGCCAGCAGCTCTCAGACTAGCGGGGGAAACATTCAGTACTTC.

This clonotype was counted at least ten times. J is TRBJ1-6 and V is TRBV12-3 or TRBV12-4; 8 positions match TRBD1. The CDR3 loop spans 15 amino acids. After removal of 6 bases from V and 14 bases from J, the junction contained 15 bases not matched to a gene. The CDR3 nucleotides read TGTGCCAGCAGCAACCATTCGACAGGGGTCTTGGCCCTCCACTTT. It yields the protein CASSNHSTGVLALHF.

There are many counts of this clonotype. The chain recombines TRBV19 with TRBJ2-7; 8 nucleotides align to TRBD1. The V gene end was trimmed by 3 bases and the J gene end by 1 base; junction bases not matched to a gene: 5. This CDR3 has 15 amino acids. Germline loops: CDR1 LNHDA, CDR2 SQIVND (reference sequence). As DNA, the CDR3 is TGTGCCAGTAGTATCCGGACAGGGAGTTCCTACGAGCAGTACTTC. It specifies CASSIRTGSSYEQYF. The full variable domain, its missing parts supplied by reference TRBV19 and TRBJ2-7, is DGGITQSPKYLFRKEGQNVTLSCEQNLNHDAMYWYRQDPGQGLRLIYYSQIVNDFQKGDIAEGYSVSREKKESFPLTVTSAQKNPTAFYLCASSIRTGSSYEQYFGPGTRLTVT.

This clonotype showed up many times. V is TRBV5-5 and J is TRBJ1-1; no clear D. There are 13 residues in the CDR3. Trimming pared 4 bases from V and 2 bases from J, leaving 9 bases between. Germline V CDR1 and CDR2: SGHKS, YYEKEE (reference sequence). The CDR3 nucleotides are TGTGCCAGCAGCCCGAATACCAACACTGAAGCTTTCTTT. Translated: CASSPNTNTEAFF.

The chain couples TRBV25-1 to TRBJ1-4, with D perhaps TRBD1 (5 bases). In germline, CDR1 is MGHDK, CDR2 SYGVNS. Trimming left V 7 bases short and J 0 bases short, with 6 bases between. This CDR3 is built from 13 residues. CDR3: CASTGTTNEKLFF. The CDR3 DNA follows: TGTGCCAGCACAGGGACAACTAATGAAAAACTGTTTTTT.

This clonotype was counted at least ten times. The chain combines TRBV5-6 with TRBJ2-1; 8 nucleotides line up with TRBD2. The CDR3 totals 16 residues. Germline V CDR1 and CDR2: SGHDT, YYEEEE. Trimming cost V 2 bases and J 2 bases; bases outside gene matches: 6. The DNA of the CDR3 is TGTGCCAGCAGCTTTGTCAGCGGGGGAGCCTACAATGAGCAGTTCTTC. Its translation: CASSFVSGGAYNEQFF.

This clonotype was counted between two and nine times. The chain employs TRBV12-3 or TRBV12-4 and TRBJ1-5, with D perhaps matching TRBD1 (6 bases). This CDR3 has 17 amino acids. The germline V and J ends were trimmed by 6 bases and 0 bases, with 18 bases remaining between them. The DNA of the CDR3 is TGTGCCAGCAGCCCGGGGGCCTCCTCTTATAGCAATCAGCCCCAGCATTTT. Protein sequence: CASSPGASSYSNQPQHF.

This clonotype occurred many times. This chain's CDR3 is CASRTTGDTEAFF. The DNA of the CDR3 is TGTGCCAGCAGGACTACAGGGGACACTGAAGCTTTCTTT. The chain links TRBV2 to TRBJ1-1, with 7 bases matching TRBD1. This CDR3 comprises 13 residues. J lost 3 bases, V lost 6 bases, and 4 bases had no gene match. The V gene's germline CDR1 is SNHLY and CDR2 FYNNEI.

This clonotype was counted ten times or more. CDR3 region: CASSQQRSSGNTIYF. The CDR3 DNA is TGTGCCAGCTCCCAACAGCGATCGTCTGGAAACACCATATATTTT. This rearrangement joins TRBV18 to TRBJ1-3; D remains ambiguous. V was pared by 6 bases and J by 1 base, with 13 bases between. The CDR3 totals 15 residues. The V gene's germline CDR1 is KGHSH and CDR2 LQKENI.

This clonotype was detected ten times or more. The chain is built from TRBV9 and TRBJ1-1; 7 nucleotides agree with TRBD1. The germline CDR1 and CDR2 sequences are SGDLS and YYNGEE. Germline trimming cut 0 bases from V and 7 bases from J; bases unmatched to any gene: 6. The CDR3 is 14 amino acids. This chain's CDR3 is CASSVGQGTDEAFF. CDR3 nucleotides: TGTGCCAGCAGCGTAGGACAGGGAACGGATGAAGCTTTCTTT. The complete variable domain, with remaining parts taken from reference TRBV9 and TRBJ1-1, reads DSGVTQTPKHLITATGQRVTLRCSPRSGDLSVYWYQQSLDQGLQFLIQYYNGEERAKGNILERFSAQQFPDLHSELNLSSLELGDSALYFCASSVGQGTDEAFFGQGTRLTVV.

This clonotype was observed at least ten times. The genes are TRBV18 and TRBJ1-4, with D maybe TRBD1 (5 bases). Looked up from germline, CDR1 is KGHSH and CDR2 is LQKENI. The CDR3 loop spans 15 amino acids. Trimming took 4 bases from V and 12 from J, leaving 21 bases between them. CDR3 protein: CASSQSDKGSFQLFF. CDR3 DNA: TGTGCCAGCTCACAATCGGACAAAGGTAGTTTTCAACTGTTTTTT.

This clonotype was found a few times. CDR3 nucleotide sequence: TGTGCCAGTAGTAGGGACCCGGGGTGGAACACCGGGGAGCTGTTTTTT. Its translation: CASSRDPGWNTGELFF. The rearrangement links TRBV19 to TRBJ2-2; D is tentatively TRBD1 or TRBD2 (5 bases each). Per germline, CDR1 LNHDA and CDR2 SQIVND (reference sequence). The ends were cut back, 4 bases at V and 1 base at J, with 13 bases in the middle. CDR3 length: 16 amino acids.

The chain carries TRBV9 and TRBJ1-2; D is undetermined. This CDR3 region has 14 residues. V was clipped by 0 bases and J by 3 bases, with 9 bases between them. CDR1 is SGDLS, CDR2 YYNGEE, per germline. The CDR3 DNA follows: TGTGCCAGCAGCGTAGAGTCCAATGACTATGGCTACACCTTC. Protein product: CASSVESNDYGYTF.

This clonotype was detected ten times or more. V is TRBV20-1 and J is TRBJ2-7; perhaps D is TRBD1 or TRBD2 (5 bases each). Trimming took 0 bases from V and 2 from J, leaving 14 bases between them. The CDR3 covers 15 residues. Germline V gives CDR1 DFQATT, CDR2 SNEGSKA (reference sequence). The CDR3 sequence: CSARDSRDPTYEQYF. CDR3 coding DNA: TGCAGTGCTAGAGATTCTCGGGACCCCACCTACGAGCAGTACTTC.

This clonotype was observed many times. The chain joins TRBV12-3 or TRBV12-4 to TRBJ2-2; 10 bases agree with TRBD2. The CDR3 spans 17 residues. The J segment lost 7 bases and the V segment lost 5 bases, leaving 13 bases of the junction unmatched. The chain's CDR3 is CASSPGGLAGVSGELFF. CDR3 bases: TGTGCCAGCAGTCCCGGCGGGCTAGCGGGGGTTAGCGGGGAGCTGTTTTTT.